The 28 T cell receptor beta chains listed next were all sequenced from one sample in a study of blood T cell repertoires in COVID-19. Sequencing used immunoSEQ multiplex PCR; TCRdb keeps in-frame clones, though not all of them. The table includes roughly 86,000 clones, around three quarters detected once. Sequenced: peripheral blood. The receptors shown here come from a man between 45 and 60 years old who had recovered from COVID-19.

The V gene is TRBV10-1, the J gene TRBJ1-1, with no clear D. The V gene lost 8 bases and the J gene lost 1 base, with 14 bases spanning the gap. Germline loops: CDR1 WNHNN, CDR2 SYGVQD (reference sequence). The CDR3 runs 14 residues. CDR3: CASPETEQNTEAFF. CDR3 DNA: TGCGCCAGCCCCGAAACAGAACAGAACACTGAAGCTTTCTTT.

This rearrangement joins TRBV11-2 to TRBJ2-2; 10 bases match TRBD2. The V gene end was trimmed by 0 bases and the J gene end by 3 bases; junction bases not matched to a gene: 7. The length of the CDR3 is 18 residues. Germline CDR1 reads SGHAT; CDR2 reads FQNNGV. Here the CDR3 DNA reads TGTGCCAGCAGCTTAGATCGTTGGCTAGCGGGGGACACCGGGGAGCTGTTTTTT. It specifies CASSLDRWLAGDTGELFF.

The chain combines TRBV3-1 (or the pseudogene TRBV3-2) with TRBJ1-2, with D perhaps TRBD1 (5 bases). The CDR3 runs 12 residues. V lost 1 base, J lost 7 bases, and 7 bases lay in between. Germline CDR1 is LGHDT and CDR2 is YNNKEL (reference sequence). The CDR3 protein is CASSQGRGGYTF. The CDR3 nucleotides read TGTGCCAGCAGCCAAGGAAGGGGTGGCTACACCTTC.

The V gene is TRBV5-4, the J gene TRBJ1-6; TRBD1 aligns across 7 bases. Germline V gives CDR1 SGHNT, CDR2 YYREEE (reference sequence). The CDR3 covers 14 residues. V gave up 5 bases and J gave up 5 bases; unmatched junction bases: 4. The CDR3 protein is CASRGQPNNSPLHF. CDR3 bases: TGTGCCAGCAGGGGACAGCCCAATAATTCACCCCTCCACTTT.

V and J are TRBV27 and TRBJ2-1; 11 bases map to TRBD2. V lost 4 bases and J lost 9; bases outside the gene matches: 8. Germline V gene lookup returns CDR1 MNHEY and CDR2 SMNVEV (reference sequence). This CDR3 has 15 residues. CDR3 sequence: CASSSTSGRTGEQFF. Here the CDR3 DNA reads TGTGCCAGCAGTTCAACTAGCGGGAGAACGGGTGAGCAGTTCTTC.

V and J are TRBV10-3 and TRBJ2-7; 8 nucleotides line up with TRBD1. Germline CDR1 ENHRY, CDR2 SYGVKD. J gave up 5 bases and V 10 bases, and 16 bases lay outside the gene matches. The CDR3 runs 15 residues. The CDR3 DNA is TGTGCCACCGCCCCCCGTAGACAGGGGTCCGACGAGCAGTACTTC. It is translated as CATAPRRQGSDEQYF.

The gene calls are TRBV7-2 and TRBJ2-1; 13 positions match TRBD2. This CDR3 is 17 amino acids long. V lost 0 bases and J lost 9; bases outside the gene matches: 8. Germline values: CDR1 SGHTA, CDR2 FQGNSA. CDR3: CASSLATGLAGVSEQFF. The CDR3 DNA is TGTGCCAGCAGCTTAGCGACTGGACTAGCGGGAGTCAGTGAGCAGTTCTTC.

This chain uses TRBV9 with TRBJ1-6; TRBD1 agrees at 9 bases. The V gene end was trimmed by 3 bases and the J gene end by 9 bases; junction bases not matched to a gene: 7. The CDR3 totals 15 residues. Germline CDR1 SGDLS, CDR2 YYNGEE. The CDR3 spells CASSAGGQGTSPLHF. CDR3 DNA sequence: TGTGCCAGCAGCGCAGGGGGACAGGGAACTTCACCCCTCCACTTT.

The CDR3 nucleotides are TGTGCCAGCTCACCACCGGACGGGAGGGCCCAAGATACGCAGTATTTT. Translated, it gives CASSPPDGRAQDTQYF. V is TRBV18 and J is TRBJ2-3; 8 positions agree with TRBD2. Germline CDR1 KGHSH, CDR2 LQKENI. This CDR3 is built from 16 residues. Losses at the gene ends were 0 bases for V and 5 bases for J; bases not matched to a gene: 7.

This CDR3 is CASSEPGEGYGYTF. The DNA of the CDR3 is TGTGCCAGCAGTGAACCAGGGGAGGGCTATGGCTACACCTTC. V gene TRBV6-1 combines with J gene TRBJ1-2; D may be TRBD1 (6 bases). Trimming cost V 2 bases and J 4 bases, with 11 bases left between them. The length of the CDR3 is 14 residues. Per germline, CDR1 MNHNS and CDR2 SASEGT.

This chain links TRBV7-6 with TRBJ2-5; a weak D match, TRBD2 (5 bases). Deletions cut 3 bases from V and 5 bases from J, with 10 bases between. This CDR3 region has 13 residues. Looked up from germline, CDR1 is SGHVS and CDR2 is FNYEAQ. The CDR3 region is CASSLSPGETQYF. The CDR3 DNA follows: TGTGCCAGCAGCTTGAGCCCGGGGGAGACCCAGTACTTC.

The genes are TRBV7-3 and TRBJ2-2; D possibly corresponds to TRBD2 (5 bases). The CDR3 extends over 12 amino acids. V dropped 5 bases and J dropped 6 bases, with 7 bases sitting between them. Germline V gene data show CDR1 as SGHTA and CDR2 as FQGTGA. The CDR3 sequence: CASSRAAGELFF. CDR3 nucleotides: TGTGCCAGCAGCAGAGCGGCCGGGGAGCTGTTTTTT.

The CDR3 DNA sequence: TGTGCCAGCAGCTTGGACAGCGGGAGGGTGAATGAGCAGTTCTTC. Protein sequence: CASSLDSGRVNEQFF. The V gene is TRBV5-4, the J gene TRBJ2-1; 10 nucleotides agree with TRBD2. The CDR3 is made up of 15 amino acids. Losses at the gene ends were 0 bases for V and 7 bases for J; bases not matched to a gene: 4. In germline, CDR1 is SGHNT, CDR2 YYREEE (reference sequence).

J is TRBJ1-3 and V is TRBV6-5, with D possibly being TRBD1 (5 bases). This CDR3 has 16 amino acids. The germline CDR1 and CDR2 sequences are MNHEY and SVGAGI. Trimming removed 4 bases at V and 0 bases at J, with 13 bases between. This CDR3 reads CASSFSPGPSGNTIYF. CDR3 bases: TGTGCCAGCAGTTTCTCGCCAGGGCCCTCTGGAAACACCATATATTTT.

The rearrangement joins TRBV7-9 to TRBJ2-1; tentatively, D is TRBD2 (6 bases). Germline V gives CDR1 SEHNR, CDR2 FQNEAQ (reference sequence). Trimming cost V 3 bases and J 7 bases, with 19 bases left between them. There are 16 residues in the CDR3. This CDR3 reads CASSFLFGGVGNEQFF. Here the CDR3 DNA reads TGTGCCAGCAGCTTCCTTTTCGGGGGAGTGGGTAATGAGCAGTTCTTC.

This clone has only a few counts. The chain couples TRBV3-1 (or the pseudogene TRBV3-2) to TRBJ2-7, with TRBD2 identical over 7 bases. Per germline, CDR1 LGHDT and CDR2 YNNKEL (reference sequence). The CDR3 is 18 residues long. V trimming: 0 bases; J trimming: 0 bases; junction bases outside the gene matches: 11. In DNA form, the CDR3 reads TGTGCCAGCAGCCAAGATATTTGGAAGCGGGAAGGCTCCTACGAGCAGTACTTC. The encoded protein is CASSQDIWKREGSYEQYF.

This clone has only a few counts. The rearrangement joins TRBV9 to TRBJ1-5; D call uncertain. This CDR3 has 15 residues. Germline lookup yields CDR1 SGDLS and CDR2 YYNGEE. The V end was cut by 0 bases, the J end by 0 bases, with 7 bases between. CDR3 residues: CASSVAENSNQPQHF. The CDR3 DNA follows: TGTGCCAGCAGCGTAGCAGAAAATAGCAATCAGCCCCAGCATTTT.

V usage is TRBV2 and J usage is TRBJ2-7; D may be TRBD1 (6 bases). Germline CDR1 reads SNHLY; CDR2 reads FYNNEI. There are 14 residues in the CDR3. The V end was cut by 5 bases, the J end by 9 bases, with 20 bases between. The DNA for the CDR3 is TGTGCCAGCAGTCCTTCCCGGGACAAGGCTTGGCAGTACTTC. Residues: CASSPSRDKAWQYF. Looking up the rest from reference TRBV2 and TRBJ2-7 gives the full variable domain: EPEVTQTPSHQVTQMGQEVILRCVPISNHLYFYWYRQILGQKVEFLVSFYNNEISEKSEIFDDQFSVERPDGSNFTLKIRSTKLEDSAMYFCASSPSRDKAWQYFGPGTRLTVT.

CDR3 nucleotide sequence: TGTGCCAGCAGCCTTAGCGGGACGGCTTACGAGCAGTACTTC. Translated: CASSLSGTAYEQYF. This chain links TRBV7-2 with TRBJ2-7; 8 positions match TRBD2. The CDR3 runs to 14 residues. After removal of 5 bases from V and 4 bases from J, the junction contained 7 bases not matched to a gene. CDR1 SGHTA and CDR2 FQGNSA come from the germline V gene.

The chain combines TRBV4-3 with TRBJ2-7; 8 nucleotides align to TRBD1. There are 14 residues in the CDR3. V shed 1 base and J 9 bases; nucleotides not matched to a gene: 8. Per the germline V gene, CDR1 is LGHNA and CDR2 is YSLEER. The CDR3 DNA follows: TGCGCCAGCAGCCAAGCCTTGACAGGGGCTTGGCAGTACTTC. This translates into CASSQALTGAWQYF.

The rearrangement links TRBV9 to TRBJ2-5, with D maybe TRBD2 (7 bases). V lost 7 bases and J lost 5, with 12 bases in between. Per germline, CDR1 SGDLS and CDR2 YYNGEE. The CDR3 length is 12 residues. CDR3 nucleotides: TGTGCCAGCGGGGGGGCCTACGAGACCCAGTACTTC. It is translated as CASGGAYETQYF.

The J gene is TRBJ1-1, the V gene TRBV24-1, with D maybe TRBD1 (5 bases). V was trimmed by 7 bases and J by 5 bases, leaving 13 bases between them. The germline CDR1 and CDR2 sequences are KGHDR and SFDVKD. The CDR3 is 13 amino acids. The CDR3 DNA is TGTGCCACCAGATCGCCGGGGGAGACTGAAGCTTTCTTT. It codes for CATRSPGETEAFF.

Details on this clone: A junction boundary mismatches the germline segment, possibly from a read error. The chain links TRBV5-4 to TRBJ2-7; the D gene is possibly TRBD1 (5 bases). Per germline, CDR1 SGHNT and CDR2 YYREEE (reference sequence). The CDR3 is made up of 14 amino acids. DNA for the CDR3: TGTGCCAGCACCTTGGACACGTTCTCCTACGAGCAGTACTTC. Protein: CASTLDTFSYEQYF.

This clone appeared once. The CDR3 DNA reads TGTGCCAGCAGTTCAGGGGGCCGACACGAAAAACTGTTTTTT. Protein: CASSSGGRHEKLFF. The rearrangement joins TRBV6-5 to TRBJ1-4; 8 bases align to TRBD1. CDR1 and CDR2 (germline): MNHEY, SVGAGI. V lost 4 bases, J lost 8 bases, and 6 bases stayed unmatched. The CDR3 length is 14 residues.

DNA for the CDR3: TGTGCCAGTAGTATAGGCAGCGGGAGGTGGTCTGGGGCCAACGTCCTGACTTTC. This encodes CASSIGSGRWSGANVLTF. The gene calls are TRBV19 and TRBJ2-6; TRBD2 matches at 9 bases. The CDR3 extends over 18 amino acids. The J segment lost 1 base and the V segment lost 1 base, leaving 5 bases of the junction unmatched. The germline CDR1 and CDR2 sequences are LNHDA and SQIVND (reference sequence).

The rearrangement uses TRBV5-6 and TRBJ1-3; D is uncertain. The CDR3 runs 16 residues. V lost 3 bases and J 2 bases, leaving 15 bases between the germline ends. Looked up from germline, CDR1 is SGHDT and CDR2 is YYEEEE. The CDR3 DNA follows: TGTGCCAGCAGCTCCTGGAGACCAACCCCTGGAAACACCATATATTTT. Translating gives CASSSWRPTPGNTIYF. Looking up the rest from reference TRBV5-6 and TRBJ1-3 gives the full variable domain: DAGVTQSPTHLIKTRGQQVTLRCSPKSGHDTVSWYQQALGQGPQFIFQYYEEEERQRGNFPDRFSGHQFPNYSSELNVNALLLGDSALYLCASSSWRPTPGNTIYFGEGSWLTVV.

The rearrangement links TRBV6-5 to TRBJ2-1; TRBD2 aligns across 11 bases. Per the germline V gene, CDR1 is MNHEY and CDR2 is SVGAGI. The CDR3 contains 16 residues. With 2 bases clipped from V and 7 bases from J, the junction kept 7 bases outside the gene matches. This chain's CDR3 is CASSYQTSGNENEQFF. CDR3 DNA sequence: TGTGCCAGCAGTTACCAGACTAGCGGGAATGAAAATGAGCAGTTCTTC.

The rearrangement uses TRBV11-2 and TRBJ2-2, with 7 nucleotides matching TRBD1. CDR1 is SGHAT and CDR2 is FQNNGV in the germline V gene. This CDR3 spans 15 amino acids. With 5 bases clipped from V and 5 bases from J, the junction kept 8 bases outside the gene matches. CDR3 DNA: TGTGCCAGCAGCCAAACAGGGGTAAAGACCGGGGAGCTGTTTTTT. It is translated as CASSQTGVKTGELFF.